The entry below describes one T cell receptor beta chain. Its binding antigen is unknown. No base-level quality is on record; no much larger clone is a single base apart. This specimen comes from a study of T cells in tuberculosis (dated by TCRdb to the late 2010s). The study in broad terms: In the study, CD1B tetramers and high-throughput TCR immunosequencing were combined to characterize T cells specific for the mycobacterial lipid antigen glucose monomycolate (GMM). A South African clinical cohort compared IGRA-negative adolescents, IGRA-positive adolescents with latent tuberculosis and adults with active tuberculosis, fewer than 12 per group. PBMC from patients with active tuberculosis were archived either before the start of standard anti-tuberculosis treatment or within 7 days of starting that treatment. Summary of the overall study and its limitations: Clinical samples were selected based on which cryopreserved specimens were available, and the active tuberculosis cases were adults whereas the controls were adolescents. The smaller NN-distances in active tuberculosis patients were driven in part by shorter CDR3-alpha lengths, while the difference seen for TCR-beta was not statistically significant. Compared with IGRA-negative controls, TCR-alpha repertoires from active tuberculosis had smaller mean NN-distances to GMM-specific TCRs, which suggests that these TCRs underwent clonal expansion. A classifier using the diverse GMM-specific repertoire reached about 90% accuracy (AUROC roughly 0.92), compared with about 63% accuracy using GEM motif frequencies.

The intended sense of this specimen's time point label: new active TB diagnosis, blood taken before or within 7 days of starting treatment. The patients with active tuberculosis were newly diagnosed, HIV-seronegative South African adults aged 18 years or older. Confirmation of active tuberculosis came from positive sputum smear microscopy and/or a positive M. tuberculosis culture. Immunosequencing was performed on unsorted cryopreserved PBMC, with 80,000 to 100,000 T cells per clinical donor covered on average. Trimming accounts for 1 base at V and 3 bases at J, while the number of junction bases matched to no gene is 7. CDR1 and CDR2, looked up from the germline V gene, are SGHDN and FVKESK. The CDR3 holds 16 amino acids from the cysteine to the phenylalanine. CDR3 DNA is the only sequence kept; it has 48 bases, read in frame from the first base. TCR libraries were generated with the immunoSEQ multiplex PCR assay, using TCR-beta and/or TCR-alpha/delta assays for each sample. The amplified TCR libraries were sequenced using the Illumina high-throughput platform. The original pipeline was this. Clustering and dimensionality reduction relied on pairwise TCRdist distances among GMM-specific receptors from T cells that were either sorted ex vivo or expanded in vitro. Each clinical repertoire received a mean NN-distance score, defined as the average TCRdist to the nearest 10% of tetramer-positive reference sequences. GEM TCR motif frequency was calculated as the fraction of unique TCRs that matched known GEM sequences in V/J usage and CDR3 length. Active tuberculosis was classified by linear discriminant analysis with leave-one-out cross-validation, implemented in scikit-learn. What TCRdb holds here is the immuneACCESS table cut down to in-frame rearrangements. Part of the clones is not present; checked against another copy, under half of the missing clones reflect an unresolved V gene, and the others are unexplained. V, J and clone size were drawn from that table, and D and trimming were deduced from the DNA. A total of about 49,000 clones appear in this sample, over 90% of them only once. The ten largest clonotypes hold over 1.1% of the sample.

The chain couples TRBV14 to TRBJ2-3, and 7 junctional nucleotides match TRBD2. Sequencing used PBMCs, obtained at tuberculosis diagnosis. The sequence came from an adult with tuberculosis. The CDR3 protein: CASSQASLAWTDTQYF. The DNA sequence is TGTGCCAGCAGCCAAGCTTCACTAGCGTGGACAGATACGCAGTATTTT.